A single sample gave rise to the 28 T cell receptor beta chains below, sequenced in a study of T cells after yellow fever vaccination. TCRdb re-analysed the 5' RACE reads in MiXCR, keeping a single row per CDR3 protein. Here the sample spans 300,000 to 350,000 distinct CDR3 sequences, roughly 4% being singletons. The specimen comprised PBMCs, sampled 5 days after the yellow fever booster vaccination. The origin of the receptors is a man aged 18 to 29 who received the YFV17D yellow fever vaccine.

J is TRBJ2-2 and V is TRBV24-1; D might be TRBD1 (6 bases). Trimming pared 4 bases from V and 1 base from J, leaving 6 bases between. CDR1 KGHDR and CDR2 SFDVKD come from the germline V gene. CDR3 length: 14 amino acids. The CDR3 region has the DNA TGTGCCACCAGTGAGGGACAGAACACCGGGGAGCTGTTTTTT. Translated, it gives CATSEGQNTGELFF.

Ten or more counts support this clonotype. The CDR3 reads CAISEMGQGANGYTF. The DNA for the CDR3 is TGTGCCATCAGTGAGATGGGCCAGGGGGCGAATGGCTACACCTTC. The rearrangement joins TRBV10-3 to TRBJ1-2; the match to TRBD1 covers 8 bases. With V trimmed by 2 bases and J by 6 bases, 8 bases remained unmatched. This CDR3 contains 15 residues. Looked up from germline, CDR1 is ENHRY and CDR2 is SYGVKD.

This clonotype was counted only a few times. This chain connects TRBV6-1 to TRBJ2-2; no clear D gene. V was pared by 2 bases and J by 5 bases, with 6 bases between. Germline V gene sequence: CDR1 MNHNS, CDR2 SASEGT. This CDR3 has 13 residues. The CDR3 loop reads CASSEILTGELFF. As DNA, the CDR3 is TGTGCCAGCAGTGAAATTTTAACCGGGGAGCTGTTTTTT.

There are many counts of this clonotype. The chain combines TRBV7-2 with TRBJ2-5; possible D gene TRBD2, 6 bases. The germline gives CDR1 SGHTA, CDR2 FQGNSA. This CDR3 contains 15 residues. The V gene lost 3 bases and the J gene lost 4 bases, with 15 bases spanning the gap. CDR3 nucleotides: TGTGCCAGCAGCTTCGGGGCCGGGGGAAGAGAGACCCAGTACTTC. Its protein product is CASSFGAGGRETQYF. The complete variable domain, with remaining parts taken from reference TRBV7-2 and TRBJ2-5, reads GAGVSQSPSNKVTEKGKDVELRCDPISGHTALYWYRQSLGQGLEFLIYFQGNSAPDKSGLPSDRFSAERTGGSVSTLTIQRTQQEDSAVYLCASSFGAGGRETQYFGPGTRLLVL.

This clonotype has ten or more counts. CDR3 region: CASSLARDPLRVQYF. The CDR3 DNA reads as TGTGCCAGCAGCTTAGCGCGGGACCCTCTACGAGTGCAGTACTTC. The chain joins TRBV7-9 to TRBJ2-7; D possibly corresponds to TRBD2 (6 bases). The CDR3 is 15 residues long. The germline gives CDR1 SEHNR, CDR2 FQNEAQ (reference sequence). V was trimmed by 0 bases and J by 9 bases, leaving 18 bases between them.

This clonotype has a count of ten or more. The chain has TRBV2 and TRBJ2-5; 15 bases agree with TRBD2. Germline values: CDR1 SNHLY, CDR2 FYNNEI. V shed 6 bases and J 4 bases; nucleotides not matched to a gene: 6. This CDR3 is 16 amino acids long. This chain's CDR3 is CASSLGLAGGTETQYF. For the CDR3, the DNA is TGTGCCAGCAGCTTAGGACTAGCGGGGGGGACAGAGACCCAGTACTTC. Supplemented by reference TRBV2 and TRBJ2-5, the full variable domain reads EPEVTQTPSHQVTQMGQEVILRCVPISNHLYFYWYRQILGQKVEFLVSFYNNEISEKSEIFDDQFSVERPDGSNFTLKIRSTKLEDSAMYFCASSLGLAGGTETQYFGPGTRLLVL.

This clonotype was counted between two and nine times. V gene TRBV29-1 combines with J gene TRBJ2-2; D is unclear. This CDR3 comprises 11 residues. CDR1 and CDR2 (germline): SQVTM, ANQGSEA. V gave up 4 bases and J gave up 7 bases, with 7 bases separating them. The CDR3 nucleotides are TGCAGCGTTGTTCGAAACGGGGAGCTGTTTTTT. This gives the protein CSVVRNGELFF.

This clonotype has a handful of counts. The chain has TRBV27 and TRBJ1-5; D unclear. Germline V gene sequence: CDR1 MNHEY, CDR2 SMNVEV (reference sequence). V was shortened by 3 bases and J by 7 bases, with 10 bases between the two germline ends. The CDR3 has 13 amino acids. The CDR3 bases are TGTGCCAGCAGTTTCCGGGTGGAGCAGCCCCAGCATTTT. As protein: CASSFRVEQPQHF.

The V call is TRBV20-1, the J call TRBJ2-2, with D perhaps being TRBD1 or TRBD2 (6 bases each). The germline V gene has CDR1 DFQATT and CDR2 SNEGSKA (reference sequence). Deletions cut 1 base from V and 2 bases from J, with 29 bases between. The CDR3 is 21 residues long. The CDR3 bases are TGCAGTGCTAGAGGGACCGGGACTTACGACATTGGGGACAACAACACCGGGGAGCTGTTTTTT. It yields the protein CSARGTGTYDIGDNNTGELFF.

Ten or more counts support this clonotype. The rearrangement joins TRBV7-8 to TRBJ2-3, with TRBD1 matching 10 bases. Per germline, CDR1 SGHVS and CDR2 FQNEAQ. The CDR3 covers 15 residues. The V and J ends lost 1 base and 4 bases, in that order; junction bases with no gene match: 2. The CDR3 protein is CASSLGGTGADTQYF. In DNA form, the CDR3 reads TGTGCCAGCAGCTTAGGAGGGACAGGGGCAGATACGCAGTATTTT. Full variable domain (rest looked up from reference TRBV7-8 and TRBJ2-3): GAGVSQSPRYKVAKRGQDVALRCDPISGHVSLFWYQQALGQGPEFLTYFQNEAQLDKSGLPSDRFFAERPEGSVSTLKIQRTQQEDSAVYLCASSLGGTGADTQYFGPGTRLTVL.

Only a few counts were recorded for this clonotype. The CDR3, as DNA: TGTGCCAGCAGCCAAGACAGGGGGTTCGTGATGAACACTGAAGCTTTCTTT. This sequence encodes CASSQDRGFVMNTEAFF. The J gene is TRBJ1-1, the V gene TRBV11-2; TRBD1 matches 9 bases. From germline, CDR1 is SGHAT and CDR2 FQNNGV. The CDR3 has 17 residues. V shed 5 bases, J shed 0 bases, and the junction held 10 bases outside the gene matches.

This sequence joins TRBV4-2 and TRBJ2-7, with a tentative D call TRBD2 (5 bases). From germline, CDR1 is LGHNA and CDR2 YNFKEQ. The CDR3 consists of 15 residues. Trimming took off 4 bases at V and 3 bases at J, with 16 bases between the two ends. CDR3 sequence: CASSLSLDSGYEQYV. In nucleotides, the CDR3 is TGTGCCAGCAGCCTCTCCTTGGACTCGGGCTACGAGCAGTACGTC.

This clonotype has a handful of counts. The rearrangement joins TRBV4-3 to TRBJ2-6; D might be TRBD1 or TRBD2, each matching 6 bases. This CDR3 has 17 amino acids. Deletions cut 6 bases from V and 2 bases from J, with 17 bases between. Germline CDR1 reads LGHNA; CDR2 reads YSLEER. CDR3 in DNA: TGCGCCAGCAGTGGAGGGGCAGGGGTTGCTGGGGCCAACGTCCTGACTTTC. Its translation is CASSGGAGVAGANVLTF.

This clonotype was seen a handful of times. The CDR3 region is CASSEFGASGRYEQYF. The CDR3 region has the DNA TGTGCCAGCAGTGAATTTGGGGCTAGCGGCCGCTACGAGCAGTACTTC. The V gene is TRBV2, the J gene TRBJ2-7; 7 bases are a match to TRBD2. J lost 3 bases, V lost 2 bases, and 10 bases had no gene match. Germline V lookup: CDR1 SNHLY, CDR2 FYNNEI. The CDR3 is 16 residues long.

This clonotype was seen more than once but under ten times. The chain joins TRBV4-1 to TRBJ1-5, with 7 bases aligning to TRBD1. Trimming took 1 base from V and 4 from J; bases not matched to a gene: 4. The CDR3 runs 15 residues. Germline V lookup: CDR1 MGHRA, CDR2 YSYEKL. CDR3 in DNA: TGCGCCAGCAGCCAAGGAAGGGGACAGAATCAGCCCCAGCATTTT. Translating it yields CASSQGRGQNQPQHF.

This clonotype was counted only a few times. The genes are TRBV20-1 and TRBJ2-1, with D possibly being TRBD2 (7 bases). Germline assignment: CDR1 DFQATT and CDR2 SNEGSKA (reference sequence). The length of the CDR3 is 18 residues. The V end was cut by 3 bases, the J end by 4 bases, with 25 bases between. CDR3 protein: CSASGWLGGGGQYNEQFF. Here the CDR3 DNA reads TGCAGTGCTAGTGGCTGGTTGGGAGGCGGGGGCCAATACAATGAGCAGTTCTTC.

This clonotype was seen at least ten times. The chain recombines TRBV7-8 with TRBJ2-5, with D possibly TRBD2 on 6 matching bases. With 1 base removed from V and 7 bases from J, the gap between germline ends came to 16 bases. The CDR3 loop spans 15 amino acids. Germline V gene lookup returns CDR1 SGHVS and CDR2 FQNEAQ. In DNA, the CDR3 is TGTGCCAGCAGCTTAGGTGTGGACTTCGGGGGGACCCAGTACTTC. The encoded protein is CASSLGVDFGGTQYF.

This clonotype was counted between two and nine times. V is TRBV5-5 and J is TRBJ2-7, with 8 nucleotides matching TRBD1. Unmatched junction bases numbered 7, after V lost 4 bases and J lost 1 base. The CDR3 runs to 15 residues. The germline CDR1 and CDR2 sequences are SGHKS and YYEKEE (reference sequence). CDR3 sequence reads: CASSRGQAPSYEQYF. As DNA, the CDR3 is TGTGCCAGCAGCCGGGGACAGGCCCCATCCTACGAGCAGTACTTC.

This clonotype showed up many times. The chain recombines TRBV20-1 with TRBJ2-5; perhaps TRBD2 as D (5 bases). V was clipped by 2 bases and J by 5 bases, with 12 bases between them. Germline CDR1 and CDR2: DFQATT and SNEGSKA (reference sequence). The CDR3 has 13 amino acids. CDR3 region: CSARKETGETQYF. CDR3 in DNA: TGCAGTGCTAGAAAGGAGACGGGGGAGACCCAGTACTTC.

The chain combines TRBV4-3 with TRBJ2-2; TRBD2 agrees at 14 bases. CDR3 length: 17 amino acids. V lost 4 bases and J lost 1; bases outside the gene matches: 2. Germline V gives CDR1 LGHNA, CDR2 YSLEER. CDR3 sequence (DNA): TGCGCCAGCAGCCCAGGGACTAGCGGGGGGAACACCGGGGAGCTGTTTTTT. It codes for CASSPGTSGGNTGELFF.

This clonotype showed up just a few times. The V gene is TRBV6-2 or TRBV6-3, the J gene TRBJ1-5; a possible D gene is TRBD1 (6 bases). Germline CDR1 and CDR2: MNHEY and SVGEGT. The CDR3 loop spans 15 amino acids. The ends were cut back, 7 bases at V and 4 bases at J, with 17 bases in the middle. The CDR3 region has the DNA TGTGCCAGCACCGACCCGGGGACAATAAATCAGCCCCAGCATTTT. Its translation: CASTDPGTINQPQHF.

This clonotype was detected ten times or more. CDR3 DNA: TGTGCCAGCGCACCTCTTAGCGGGGGGTCCTACAATGAGCAGTTCTTC. This codes for CASAPLSGGSYNEQFF. The chain uses TRBV19 and TRBJ2-1; the match to TRBD2 covers 10 bases. This CDR3 region has 16 residues. Germline CDR1 and CDR2: LNHDA and SQIVND (reference sequence). V lost 9 bases to trimming and J lost 1 base; unmatched junction nucleotides: 9.

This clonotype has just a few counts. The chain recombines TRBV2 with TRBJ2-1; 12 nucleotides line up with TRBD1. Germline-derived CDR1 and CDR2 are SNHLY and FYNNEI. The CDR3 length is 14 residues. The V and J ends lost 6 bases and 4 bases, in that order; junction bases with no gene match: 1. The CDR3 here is CASRGQGAYNEQFF. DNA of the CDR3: TGTGCCAGCAGGGGACAGGGGGCATACAATGAGCAGTTCTTC.

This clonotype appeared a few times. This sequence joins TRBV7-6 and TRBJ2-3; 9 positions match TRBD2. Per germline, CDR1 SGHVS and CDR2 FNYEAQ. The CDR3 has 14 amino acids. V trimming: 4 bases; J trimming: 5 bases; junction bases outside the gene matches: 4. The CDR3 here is CASSSIAGVDTQYF. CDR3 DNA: TGTGCCAGCAGCTCTATAGCGGGGGTAGATACGCAGTATTTT.

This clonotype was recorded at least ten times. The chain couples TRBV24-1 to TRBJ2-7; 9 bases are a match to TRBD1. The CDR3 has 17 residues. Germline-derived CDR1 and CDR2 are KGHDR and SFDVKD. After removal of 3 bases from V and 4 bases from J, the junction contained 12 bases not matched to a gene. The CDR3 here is CATSDLTEQGARYEQYF. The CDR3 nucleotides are TGTGCCACCAGTGATCTGACTGAACAGGGGGCTAGGTACGAGCAGTACTTC.

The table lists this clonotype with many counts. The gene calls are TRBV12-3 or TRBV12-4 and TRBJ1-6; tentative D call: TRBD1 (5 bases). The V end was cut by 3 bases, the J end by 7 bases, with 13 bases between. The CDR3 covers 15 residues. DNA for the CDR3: TGTGCCAGCAGTTTTGAGTTCGGACACAATTCACCCCTCCACTTT. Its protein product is CASSFEFGHNSPLHF.

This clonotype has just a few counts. The CDR3 sequence is CASSFFTGLSPYGYTF. In DNA, the CDR3 is TGCGCCAGCAGCTTCTTTACAGGGTTATCCCCCTATGGCTACACCTTC. The chain combines TRBV5-1 with TRBJ1-2; the D gene is possibly TRBD1 (6 bases). CDR3 length equals 16 residues. V was shortened by 2 bases and J by 4 bases, with 18 bases between the two germline ends. Germline loops: CDR1 SGHRS, CDR2 YFSETQ.

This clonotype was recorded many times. The CDR3 nucleotides read TGTGCCAGCAGCGTAGGAGGACAGCCCAATCAGCCCCAGCATTTT. Its protein product is CASSVGGQPNQPQHF. The chain links TRBV9 to TRBJ1-5, with D possibly matching TRBD1 (6 bases). V was shortened by 0 bases and J by 3 bases, with 10 bases between the two germline ends. The CDR3 runs 15 residues. From germline, CDR1 is SGDLS and CDR2 YYNGEE.